This passage covers 20 T cell receptor beta chains from one sample sequenced in a study of T cell repertoires in cytomegalovirus infection. Their specific antigens are unknown. TCRdb fed the reads into MiXCR, producing one record per CDR3 protein. The sample holds roughly 80,000 distinct CDR3 sequences; around 37% are singletons and the top ten take 85% to 95%. Here the sequenced sample was CD8+ T cells from cultured PBMCs, taken from culture after CMV antigen stimulation. Every receptor here comes from a human donor in good health (CMV status not recorded). Some clones in this sample may be carry-over from other donors' samples.

In its sample, this clonotype was seen a few times. The rearrangement links TRBV2 to TRBJ1-1, with 8 bases that match TRBD1. The CDR3 consists of 14 residues. V shed 6 bases and J 1 base; nucleotides not matched to a gene: 4. Germline V gives CDR1 SNHLY, CDR2 FYNNEI. The CDR3 nucleotides are TGTGCCAGCAGGACAGGGGTTGGGAACACTGAAGCTTTCTTT. Protein: CASRTGVGNTEAFF.

The gene calls are TRBV11-2 and TRBJ2-5, with no clear D. V lost 5 bases and J 3 bases, leaving 10 bases between the germline ends. Per germline, CDR1 SGHAT and CDR2 FQNNGV. The CDR3 has 13 residues. CDR3 nucleotides: TGTGCCAGCAGCCGACCACCTGAAGAGACCCAGTACTTC. Amino acids: CASSRPPEETQYF.

This clonotype was seen only a few times. V is TRBV7-2 and J is TRBJ2-7, with 8 bases matching TRBD1. The CDR3 covers 19 residues. J was trimmed by 0 bases and V by 4 bases; bases with no gene match: 17. CDR1 and CDR2 (germline): SGHTA, FQGNSA. DNA for the CDR3: TGTGCCAGCAGCTCCCACCGGGCGGGACAGGAGTTTAACTCCTACGAGCAGTACTTC. This gives the protein CASSSHRAGQEFNSYEQYF.

J is TRBJ2-5 and V is TRBV6-6; a weak D match, TRBD2 (5 bases). CDR1 is MNHNY, CDR2 SVGAGI, per germline (reference sequence). V lost 0 bases, J lost 3 bases, and 11 bases lay in between. CDR3 length: 15 residues. This CDR3 reads CASSYSTGIKETQYF. Written as DNA, the CDR3 is TGTGCCAGCAGTTACTCGACCGGGATTAAAGAGACCCAGTACTTC.

This clonotype has just a few counts. The chain combines TRBV27 with TRBJ2-1; D gene ambiguous. The CDR3 contains 13 residues. Deletions cut 2 bases from V and 8 bases from J, with 10 bases between. Per the germline V gene, CDR1 is MNHEY and CDR2 is SMNVEV (reference sequence). Written as DNA, the CDR3 is TGTGCCAGCAGTTTAAGCCCAGTCCATGAGCAGTTCTTC. Translated: CASSLSPVHEQFF.

This clonotype has more than one count but fewer than ten. The chain links TRBV7-9 to TRBJ2-5; 16 bases match TRBD2. CDR1 and CDR2 from the germline V gene are SEHNR and FQNEAQ (reference sequence). V shed 5 bases, J shed 2 bases, and the junction held 8 bases outside the gene matches. The CDR3 totals 18 residues. The CDR3 sequence is CASSPAGTSGGDQETQYF. In DNA form, the CDR3 reads TGTGCCAGCAGCCCCGCTGGGACTAGCGGGGGGGATCAAGAGACCCAGTACTTC. The full variable domain, completed using reference TRBV7-9 and TRBJ2-5, is DTGVSQNPRHKITKRGQNVTFRCDPISEHNRLYWYRQTLGQGPEFLTYFQNEAQLEKSRLLSDRFSAERPKGSFSTLEIQRTEQGDSAMYLCASSPAGTSGGDQETQYFGPGTRLLVL.

This clonotype was seen a handful of times. This rearrangement joins TRBV27 to TRBJ1-4; D is unclear. Trimming took off 4 bases at V and 4 bases at J, with 10 bases between the two ends. Germline V lookup: CDR1 MNHEY, CDR2 SMNVEV (reference sequence). CDR3 size: 14 residues. CDR3 DNA sequence: TGTGCCAGCAGTTACAGCAAACTTAATGAAAAACTGTTTTTT. This encodes CASSYSKLNEKLFF.

The V call is TRBV6-1, the J call TRBJ1-3; no firm D call. From germline, CDR1 is MNHNS and CDR2 SASEGT. This CDR3 spans 15 amino acids. Trimming removed 5 bases at V and 1 base at J, with 12 bases between. The CDR3 sequence: CASSPHPGSGNTIYF. CDR3 nucleotide sequence: TGTGCCAGCAGTCCCCACCCCGGATCTGGAAACACCATATATTTT.

The chain's CDR3 is CASRDDKDRDGKLFF. The CDR3 bases are TGTGCCAGCAGGGATGATAAGGACAGGGATGGAAAACTGTTTTTT. V and J are TRBV27 and TRBJ1-4; 8 nucleotides line up with TRBD1. V shed 6 bases, J shed 10 bases, and the junction held 13 bases outside the gene matches. The CDR3 sequence is 15 residues long. Germline CDR1 MNHEY, CDR2 SMNVEV (reference sequence).

The chain links TRBV6-4 to TRBJ2-3; D call uncertain. The germline gives CDR1 MRHNA, CDR2 SNTAGT. V was pared by 5 bases and J by 0 bases, with 9 bases between. This CDR3 is 14 amino acids long. CDR3 coding DNA: TGTGCCAGCAGTCCCCGGCCAAGCACAGATACGCAGTATTTT. The encoded protein is CASSPRPSTDTQYF.

Concerning this clonotype: This may stem from a read error, because a much larger clone lies one nucleotide away. The genes are TRBV20-1 and TRBJ1-6; D is unclear. Germline V CDR1 and CDR2: DFQATT, SNEGSKA (reference sequence). Trimming took 0 bases from V and 10 from J, leaving 13 bases between them. The CDR3 contains 14 residues. The chain's CDR3 is CSARDWVKASPLHF. The CDR3 DNA follows: TGCAGTGCTAGAGATTGGGTGAAGGCCTCACCCCTCCACTTT.

This clonotype has only one observation. The chain has TRBV6-8 and TRBJ2-1; 8 nucleotides line up with TRBD2. Germline CDR1 MNHGY, CDR2 SAAAGT. The CDR3 runs to 11 residues. J was trimmed by 10 bases and V by 10 bases; bases with no gene match: 6. The CDR3: CATGGSGEQFF. The CDR3, as DNA: TGTGCCACGGGAGGGAGCGGCGAGCAGTTCTTC.

This chain links TRBV19 with TRBJ2-3; 8 nucleotides agree with TRBD1. Trimming at V came to 11 bases and at J to 1 base, leaving 8 bases not matched to a gene. CDR3 length: 14 amino acids. Germline V gene sequence: CDR1 LNHDA, CDR2 SQIVND (reference sequence). This chain's CDR3 is CASSLDRGTDTQYF. For the CDR3, the DNA is TGTGCCTCCTCCCTGGACAGGGGCACAGATACGCAGTATTTT.

The chain has TRBV7-9 and TRBJ2-7, with D perhaps matching TRBD1 (6 bases). V dropped 6 bases and J dropped 3 bases, with 18 bases sitting between them. Germline V gene data show CDR1 as SEHNR and CDR2 as FQNEAQ (reference sequence). The CDR3 is 15 amino acids. CDR3 sequence reads: CASSPKQGKYYEQYF. The CDR3 DNA sequence: TGTGCCAGCAGTCCAAAACAGGGAAAGTACTACGAGCAGTACTTC.

This clonotype was observed a few times. Here the CDR3 DNA reads TGTGCCAGCAACCCAGGGACAGGCCATCGGAACACCTTC. Translated: CASNPGTGHRNTF. This chain links TRBV27 with TRBJ1-2, with 8 bases matching TRBD1. From germline, CDR1 is MNHEY and CDR2 SMNVEV (reference sequence). J was trimmed by 12 bases and V by 7 bases; bases with no gene match: 13. CDR3 length: 13 amino acids.

This clonotype was seen a few times. V and J are TRBV7-2 and TRBJ2-7; D is ambiguous. V lost 2 bases and J lost 3, with 11 bases in between. Per the germline V gene, CDR1 is SGHTA and CDR2 is FQGNSA. This CDR3 is 14 amino acids long. In DNA, the CDR3 is TGTGCCAGCAGCTTACATCCCCCACTCTACGAGCAGTACTTC. Its protein is CASSLHPPLYEQYF. Combining the CDR3 with reference TRBV7-2 and TRBJ2-7 gives the whole variable domain GAGVSQSPSNKVTEKGKDVELRCDPISGHTALYWYRQSLGQGLEFLIYFQGNSAPDKSGLPSDRFSAERTGGSVSTLTIQRTQQEDSAVYLCASSLHPPLYEQYFGPGTRLTVT.

This clonotype was recorded at least ten times. This chain joins TRBV7-8 and TRBJ2-5; D may be TRBD1 (6 bases). CDR1 and CDR2 from the germline V gene are SGHVS and FQNEAQ. This CDR3 has 18 residues. V lost 5 bases to trimming and J lost 4 bases, with 26 bases between them. The CDR3 DNA sequence: TGTGCCAGCAGCCGGAAAAGGACCGGGACATTCGAGGGAGAGACCCAGTACTTC. Its translation is CASSRKRTGTFEGETQYF.

For this clonotype: Just one base apart from a much larger clone, this may be a read error. The genes are TRBV7-6 and TRBJ2-5; 12 bases agree with TRBD1. The CDR3 runs 16 residues. V lost 5 bases, J lost 8 bases, and 12 bases stayed unmatched. Germline values: CDR1 SGHVS, CDR2 FNYEAQ. The CDR3 nucleotides read TGTGCCAGCAGCGCCGGGACAGGGGGCTCCTCAGTAACCCAGTACTTC. Protein sequence: CASSAGTGGSSVTQYF.

The chain links TRBV15 to TRBJ2-5; weak D call: TRBD2 (6 bases). V was trimmed by 3 bases and J by 5 bases, leaving 19 bases between them. This CDR3 comprises 16 residues. Germline V lookup: CDR1 LNHNV, CDR2 YYDKDF (reference sequence). The CDR3 sequence is CATSRRDGVFRETQYF. Written as DNA, the CDR3 is TGTGCCACCAGCAGGCGGGACGGGGTGTTTCGTGAGACCCAGTACTTC.

The chain combines TRBV5-5 with TRBJ1-5, with 7 bases identical to TRBD1. Unmatched junction bases numbered 4, after V lost 4 bases and J lost 0 bases. The CDR3 extends over 15 amino acids. Germline lookup yields CDR1 SGHKS and CDR2 YYEKEE (reference sequence). The CDR3 region is CASSPGQHSNQPQHF. The CDR3 nucleotides read TGTGCCAGCAGCCCGGGACAGCATAGCAATCAGCCCCAGCATTTT.